The clone carrying this T cell receptor beta chain was detected ten times or more. No antigen is known for it. These data belong to a study of T cell repertoires in cytomegalovirus infection. Study at large: A matching HLA type, together with CMV infection, was signaled by public TCR beta signatures. Regarding the study as a whole: Carriage of CMV together with the relevant HLA was identifiable through cumulative public TCR beta family frequency. CMV-specific HLA-C-restricted TCR beta clonotypes dominated the ex vivo response.

TCRdb analysed the reads with MiXCR anew, one entry per CDR3 protein. The sample carries some 180,000 distinct CDR3 sequences, about 18% recorded once. Trimming at V came to 4 bases and at J to 10 bases, leaving 7 bases not matched to a gene. The CDR3 runs to 14 residues. This receptor was taken from a human donor in good health (CMV status not recorded). Some clones in this sample may be carry-over from other donors' samples. The sequenced sample was CD8+ T cells from PBMCs. This chain links TRBV12-3 or TRBV12-4 with TRBJ2-1, with 10 positions matching TRBD1. CDR3 amino acids: CASSSTGGRGEQFF. The CDR3 DNA reads as TGTGCCAGCAGTTCGACAGGGGGCCGGGGGGAGCAGTTCTTC.